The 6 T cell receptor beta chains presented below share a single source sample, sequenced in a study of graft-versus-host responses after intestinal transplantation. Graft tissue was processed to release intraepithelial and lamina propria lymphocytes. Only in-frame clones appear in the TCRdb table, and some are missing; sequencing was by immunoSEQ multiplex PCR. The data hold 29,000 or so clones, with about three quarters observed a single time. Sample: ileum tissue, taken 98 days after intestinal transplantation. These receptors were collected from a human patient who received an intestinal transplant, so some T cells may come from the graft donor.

This chain's CDR3 is CASSPTSGNTIYF. The CDR3 coding sequence is TGTGCCAGCAGTCCCACCTCTGGAAACACCATATATTTT. V and J are TRBV27 and TRBJ1-3; D gene uncertain. The CDR3 contains 13 residues. Germline CDR1 MNHEY, CDR2 SMNVEV (reference sequence). The germline V and J ends were trimmed by 5 bases and 0 bases, with 5 bases remaining between them.

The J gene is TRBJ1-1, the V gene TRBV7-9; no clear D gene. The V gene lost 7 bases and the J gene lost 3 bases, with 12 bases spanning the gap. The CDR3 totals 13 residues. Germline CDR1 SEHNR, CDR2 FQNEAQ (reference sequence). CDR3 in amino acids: CASTTNPHTEAFF. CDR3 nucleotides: TGTGCCAGCACTACCAATCCCCACACTGAAGCTTTCTTT.

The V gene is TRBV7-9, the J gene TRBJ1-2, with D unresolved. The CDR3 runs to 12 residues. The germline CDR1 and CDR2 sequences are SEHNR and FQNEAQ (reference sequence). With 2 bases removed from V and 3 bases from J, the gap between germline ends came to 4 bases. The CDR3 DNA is TGTGCCAGCAGCTTAATACACTATGGCTACACCTTC. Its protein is CASSLIHYGYTF. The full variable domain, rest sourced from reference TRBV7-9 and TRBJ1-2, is DTGVSQNPRHKITKRGQNVTFRCDPISEHNRLYWYRQTLGQGPEFLTYFQNEAQLEKSRLLSDRFSAERPKGSFSTLEIQRTEQGDSAMYLCASSLIHYGYTFGSGTRLTVV.

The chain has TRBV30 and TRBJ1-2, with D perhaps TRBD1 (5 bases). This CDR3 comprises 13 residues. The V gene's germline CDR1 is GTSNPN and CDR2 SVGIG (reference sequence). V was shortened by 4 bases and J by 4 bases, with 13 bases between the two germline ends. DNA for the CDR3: TGTGCCTGGATGGGGGGAGTTAGCTATGGCTACACCTTC. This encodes CAWMGGVSYGYTF.

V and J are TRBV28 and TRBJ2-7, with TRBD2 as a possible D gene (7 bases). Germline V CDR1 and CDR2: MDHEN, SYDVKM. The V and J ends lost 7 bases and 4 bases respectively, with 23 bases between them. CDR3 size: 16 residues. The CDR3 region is CASIGGQWGGAYEQYF. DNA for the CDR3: TGTGCCAGCATCGGTGGACAATGGGGGGGCGCGTACGAGCAGTACTTC.

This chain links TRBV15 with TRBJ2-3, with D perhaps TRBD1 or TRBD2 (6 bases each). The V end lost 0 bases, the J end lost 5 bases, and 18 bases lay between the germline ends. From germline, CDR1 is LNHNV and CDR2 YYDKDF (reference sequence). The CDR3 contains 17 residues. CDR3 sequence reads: CATSRDPTGAGIDTQYF. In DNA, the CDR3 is TGTGCCACCAGCAGAGATCCCACGGGGGCCGGTATAGATACGCAGTATTTT.